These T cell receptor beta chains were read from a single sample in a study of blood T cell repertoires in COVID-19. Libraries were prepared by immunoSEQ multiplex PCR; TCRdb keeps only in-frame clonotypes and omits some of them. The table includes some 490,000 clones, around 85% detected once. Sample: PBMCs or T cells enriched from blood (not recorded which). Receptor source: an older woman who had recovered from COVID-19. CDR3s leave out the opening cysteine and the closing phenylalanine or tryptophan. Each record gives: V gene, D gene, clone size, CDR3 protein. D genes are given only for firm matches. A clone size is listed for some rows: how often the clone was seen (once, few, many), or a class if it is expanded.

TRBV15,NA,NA,ATEFDRSNQPQH
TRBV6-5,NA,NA,ASSPRPGEQY
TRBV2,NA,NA,ASTKEWQRTEAF
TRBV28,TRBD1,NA,ASVRDRGYEQY
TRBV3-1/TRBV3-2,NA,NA,ASSKDAALH
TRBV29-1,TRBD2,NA,SVSYPGTSGNTGELF
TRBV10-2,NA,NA,ASSVGGREGYT
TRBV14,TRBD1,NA,ASSRTGQGKGLETQY
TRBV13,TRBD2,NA,ASSLGGGADTQY
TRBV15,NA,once,ATSRDETGYGYT
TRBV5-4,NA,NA,ASSLRGSDGYT
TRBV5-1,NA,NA,ASSLDPGREEETQY
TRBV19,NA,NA,ASSPSGGITEAF
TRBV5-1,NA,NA,ASSSTGHSTDTQY
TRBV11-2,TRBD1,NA,ASRWEGTGPYEQY
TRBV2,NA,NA,ASSEAFRQAYMNTEAF
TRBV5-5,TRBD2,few,ASSLGLLSGAGETQY
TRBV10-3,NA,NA,AIADSGHQETQY
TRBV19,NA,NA,ASSIYLQVHQPQH
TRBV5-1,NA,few,ASSLAGESNQPQH
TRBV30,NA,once,AWGWGPGELF
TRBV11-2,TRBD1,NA,ASSLDRNYGYT
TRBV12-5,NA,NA,ASGLGGDGYT
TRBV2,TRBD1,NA,ASGRTGTEAF